The next 24 T cell receptor beta chains were all read from a single sample in a study of CD8 T cells in ankylosing spondylitis. Each CDR3 protein gets one entry after TCRdb re-called the 5' RACE reads with MiXCR. The sample yields approximately 140,000 distinct CDR3 sequences, 7.5% to 9.5% seen once. The specimen was synovial fluid, either unsorted or a sorted T cell fraction (not recorded which). These receptors all stem from a male donor with ankylosing spondylitis.

The genes are TRBV29-1 and TRBJ2-7; a weak D match, TRBD1 (6 bases). Germline V gives CDR1 SQVTM, CDR2 ANQGSEA. This CDR3 contains 13 residues. V dropped 6 bases and J dropped 2 bases, with 14 bases sitting between them. CDR3 DNA sequence: TGCAGCGTGGTCGGACAGTATACCTACGAGCAGTACTTC. This sequence encodes CSVVGQYTYEQYF.

This clonotype was seen a few times. The rearrangement uses TRBV9 and TRBJ2-1; 7 bases are a match to TRBD2. The V gene end was trimmed by 4 bases and the J gene end by 5 bases; junction bases not matched to a gene: 18. Germline lookup yields CDR1 SGDLS and CDR2 YYNGEE. CDR3 length: 18 amino acids. CDR3: CASSPFGGGEVYNNEQFF. DNA of the CDR3: TGTGCCAGCAGCCCCTTTGGGGGGGGGGAGGTTTACAACAATGAGCAGTTCTTC.

This clonotype was detected many times. The chain carries TRBV28 and TRBJ2-2; 8 nucleotides line up with TRBD1. This CDR3 contains 15 residues. V lost 7 bases to trimming and J lost 0 bases; unmatched junction nucleotides: 4. The germline CDR1 and CDR2 sequences are MDHEN and SYDVKM. CDR3 sequence: CASNTGGTNTGELFF. CDR3 bases: TGTGCCAGCAATACAGGGGGTACGAACACCGGGGAGCTGTTTTTT.

The rearrangement joins TRBV2 to TRBJ1-1, with D possibly matching TRBD1 (6 bases). The germline V and J ends were trimmed by 7 bases and 10 bases, with 28 bases remaining between them. The CDR3 runs 16 residues. Germline V gene data show CDR1 as SNHLY and CDR2 as FYNNEI. As DNA, the CDR3 is TGTGCCAGCAATTCGCACGGGACAAGTCAGTCAGAGAGAGCTTTCTTT. Its translation is CASNSHGTSQSERAFF.

The chain's CDR3 is CASSQVAGKDSPLHF. CDR3 nucleotide sequence: TGCGCCAGCAGCCAAGTTGCAGGAAAGGATTCACCCCTCCACTTT. The chain links TRBV4-3 to TRBJ1-6; D not resolved. CDR1 LGHNA and CDR2 YSLEER come from the germline V gene. V lost 1 base and J 8 bases, leaving 12 bases between the germline ends. CDR3 length: 15 amino acids.

A few counts support this clonotype. CDR3 DNA: TGTGCCAGCAGCCAGGAGGGGGGTAAGCCATATACGCAGTATTTT. It encodes CASSQEGGKPYTQYF. The chain joins TRBV4-2 to TRBJ2-3; D may correspond to TRBD1 or TRBD2 (6 bases each). This CDR3 is built from 15 residues. Germline lookup yields CDR1 LGHNA and CDR2 YNFKEQ. V lost 3 bases to trimming and J lost 7 bases, with 17 bases between them.

Many counts were recorded for this clonotype. V is TRBV5-1 and J is TRBJ2-7; possibly TRBD2 for D (5 bases). Germline CDR1 reads SGHRS; CDR2 reads YFSETQ. CDR3 length equals 12 residues. With 1 base removed from V and 6 bases from J, the gap between germline ends came to 8 bases. CDR3: CASSLRGLEQYF. The CDR3 DNA reads TGCGCCAGCAGCTTGCGAGGGCTCGAGCAGTACTTC.

This clonotype was counted between two and nine times. The V and J genes are TRBV4-2 and TRBJ1-1, with a tentative D call TRBD1 (5 bases). Germline-derived CDR1 and CDR2 are LGHNA and YNFKEQ. This CDR3 spans 15 amino acids. Trimming removed 1 base from V and 10 bases from J, with 19 bases in between. The DNA for the CDR3 is TGTGCCAGCAGCCAAGCCCATAATACAGGTCCCGGAGCTTTCTTT. Translating it yields CASSQAHNTGPGAFF.

For the CDR3, the DNA is TGTGCCAGCAGTGATAGACAGGGGGCGGATTATCGCAACACCGGGGAGCTGTTTTTT. Amino acids: CASSDRQGADYRNTGELFF. This chain joins TRBV25-1 and TRBJ2-2, with 10 positions matching TRBD1. Germline V CDR1 and CDR2: MGHDK, SYGVNS. The CDR3 length is 19 residues. J lost 2 bases, V lost 3 bases, and 12 bases had no gene match.

The sample holds many counts of this clonotype. CDR3 DNA sequence: TGCGCCAGCAGCGCTAGACTGGGAGGTACCGGGGAGCTGTTTTTT. It codes for CASSARLGGTGELFF. This rearrangement joins TRBV5-1 to TRBJ2-2; D may be TRBD2 (6 bases). The V end lost 4 bases, the J end lost 5 bases, and 15 bases lay between the germline ends. Germline CDR1 is SGHRS and CDR2 is YFSETQ. The CDR3 is 15 amino acids.

This clonotype was seen a few times. This chain joins TRBV6-1 and TRBJ2-2, with 10 bases that match TRBD2. V lost 7 bases to trimming and J lost 1 base; unmatched junction nucleotides: 6. In germline, CDR1 is MNHNS, CDR2 SASEGT. The CDR3 totals 16 residues. In nucleotides, the CDR3 is TGTGCCAGCAAAGTACTAGCGGGGATGAACACCGGGGAGCTGTTTTTT. Its translation is CASKVLAGMNTGELFF.

In its sample, this clonotype was seen a few times. This chain joins TRBV15 and TRBJ2-1, with 9 bases that match TRBD2. This CDR3 has 15 residues. Per the germline V gene, CDR1 is LNHNV and CDR2 is YYDKDF (reference sequence). Losses at the gene ends were 4 bases for V and 7 bases for J; bases not matched to a gene: 8. The CDR3 spells CATSTRRGGMNEQFF. The DNA of the CDR3 is TGTGCCACCAGCACTAGGCGGGGGGGGATGAATGAGCAGTTCTTC. Full variable domain (rest looked up from reference TRBV15 and TRBJ2-1): DAMVIQNPRYQVTQFGKPVTLSCSQTLNHNVMYWYQQKSSQAPKLLFHYYDKDFNNEADTPDNFQSRRPNTSFCFLDIRSPGLGDTAMYLCATSTRRGGMNEQFFGPGTRLTVL.

Many counts were recorded for this clonotype. The chain employs TRBV4-3 and TRBJ2-2, with a possible D match to TRBD2 (5 bases). The germline CDR1 and CDR2 sequences are LGHNA and YSLEER. This CDR3 contains 14 residues. Trimming cost V 1 base and J 7 bases, with 10 bases left between them. The chain's CDR3 is CASSQVVAGGELFF. The CDR3 DNA is TGCGCCAGCAGCCAAGTAGTGGCGGGCGGGGAGCTGTTTTTT.

The J gene is TRBJ2-7, the V gene TRBV5-6, with D perhaps TRBD2 (5 bases). In germline, CDR1 is SGHDT, CDR2 YYEEEE. This CDR3 is 14 amino acids long. V was trimmed by 2 bases and J by 5 bases, leaving 14 bases between them. CDR3 DNA: TGTGCCAGCAGCTTATTCGGGTTGAGGGACGAGCAGTACTTC. Protein sequence: CASSLFGLRDEQYF.

There are a few counts of this clonotype. The chain employs TRBV5-6 and TRBJ2-7; D is undetermined. The CDR3 loop spans 14 amino acids. Germline CDR1 is SGHDT and CDR2 is YYEEEE. Trimming removed 4 bases at V and 2 bases at J, with 13 bases between. CDR3 DNA sequence: TGTGCCAGCAGCCGCCCGGATGGGGCCTACGAGCAGTACTTC. It translates to CASSRPDGAYEQYF.

A remark on this clonotype: The germline gene is not matched at one end of the junction; a read error may be the cause. The gene calls are TRBV3-1 and TRBJ1-5, with D perhaps matching TRBD1 (5 bases). The V gene's germline CDR1 is LGHDT and CDR2 YNNKEL (reference sequence). The CDR3 length is 13 residues. CDR3 DNA sequence: TGTGCCAGCAGCCTACAGGTTGGGCAGCTCCAGCATTTT. Translation gives CASSLQVGQLQHF.

This clonotype was seen only a few times. The CDR3 sequence is CASSQVGGAGQIYGYTF. The CDR3 region has the DNA TGCGCCAGCAGCCAAGTAGGAGGGGCTGGACAGATTTATGGCTACACCTTC. The V gene is TRBV4-1, the J gene TRBJ1-2; tentatively, D is TRBD1 (6 bases). This CDR3 region has 17 residues. The V gene's germline CDR1 is MGHRA and CDR2 YSYEKL. V was clipped by 1 base and J by 5 bases, with 20 bases between them.

This clonotype was observed at least ten times. This chain uses TRBV5-1 with TRBJ2-2, with D perhaps being TRBD1 or TRBD2 (5 bases each). This CDR3 has 15 residues. Trimming shortened V by 0 bases and J by 10 bases, and 16 bases separated the two germline ends. Germline assignment: CDR1 SGHRS and CDR2 YFSETQ. CDR3 bases: TGCGCCAGCAGCTTGGCCGGGACGAGTGAGGAGGAGCTGTTTTTT. Translated: CASSLAGTSEEELFF.

This clonotype turned up a few times. The V gene is TRBV6-5, the J gene TRBJ1-5; D gene uncertain. The CDR3 loop spans 13 amino acids. Trimming removed 0 bases at V and 5 bases at J, with 5 bases between. Looked up from germline, CDR1 is MNHEY and CDR2 is SVGAGI. DNA of the CDR3: TGTGCCAGCAGTTACTCGCTTTATCAGCCCCAGCATTTT. It encodes CASSYSLYQPQHF.

This clonotype has at least ten counts. This rearrangement joins TRBV2 to TRBJ1-5; D gene uncertain. The germline V gene encodes CDR1 SNHLY and CDR2 FYNNEI. V was pared by 0 bases and J by 11 bases, with 11 bases between. This CDR3 is 13 amino acids long. The CDR3 reads CASSEAGRSAQHF. CDR3 sequence (DNA): TGTGCCAGCAGTGAAGCGGGAAGGTCCGCCCAGCATTTT.

The genes are TRBV6-2 or TRBV6-3 and TRBJ1-5; D not resolved. The CDR3 consists of 11 residues. CDR1 MNHEY and CDR2 SVGEGT come from the germline V gene. V was trimmed by 3 bases and J by 10 bases, leaving 7 bases between them. This CDR3 is CASSYPGPQHF. CDR3 nucleotides: TGTGCCAGCAGTTATCCAGGTCCCCAGCATTTT.

This clonotype was seen ten or more times. CDR3 in DNA: TGTGCCAGCAGTCCCAGAGGGACGGGAAACACTGAAGCTTTCTTT. Translation: CASSPRGTGNTEAFF. The rearrangement uses TRBV27 and TRBJ1-1; TRBD1 might be the D (5 bases). The CDR3 spans 15 residues. V lost 5 bases, J lost 2 bases, and 15 bases lay in between. Germline CDR1 is MNHEY and CDR2 is SMNVEV (reference sequence).

V usage is TRBV15 and J usage is TRBJ2-5, with a tentative D call TRBD2 (5 bases). Trimming removed 1 base at V and 5 bases at J, with 20 bases between. Germline V gives CDR1 LNHNV, CDR2 YYDKDF (reference sequence). The CDR3 loop spans 17 amino acids. In DNA, the CDR3 is TGTGCCACCAGCAGAGTTCGGGGTTCCGGCCAATACGAGACCCAGTACTTC. This encodes CATSRVRGSGQYETQYF. Full variable domain (missing parts from reference TRBV15 and TRBJ2-5): DAMVIQNPRYQVTQFGKPVTLSCSQTLNHNVMYWYQQKSSQAPKLLFHYYDKDFNNEADTPDNFQSRRPNTSFCFLDIRSPGLGDTAMYLCATSRVRGSGQYETQYFGPGTRLLVL.

This clonotype was detected many times. The chain is built from TRBV28 and TRBJ2-3; D could derive from TRBD1 or TRBD2 (5 bases each). Trimming pared 2 bases from V and 3 bases from J, leaving 18 bases between. Germline V gene data show CDR1 as MDHEN and CDR2 as SYDVKM. The CDR3 has 17 residues. CDR3: CASSLHPGRERTDTQYF. For the CDR3, the DNA is TGTGCCAGCAGTTTACACCCGGGCAGGGAGAGGACAGATACGCAGTATTTT.